These 24 T cell receptor beta chains were sequenced from one sample in a study of T cell responses to AZD1222 COVID-19 vaccine. Only in-frame clones appear in the TCRdb table, and some are missing; sequencing was by immunoSEQ multiplex PCR. The table lists roughly 170,000 clones, around 94% of them singletons. This specimen consisted of peripheral blood, obtained 28 days after the second AZD1222 dose. The source is an adult who received the AZD1222 COVID-19 vaccine.

This clone was observed a handful of times. The chain is built from TRBV7-9 and TRBJ2-7, with 9 nucleotides matching TRBD1. The J segment lost 5 bases and the V segment lost 5 bases, leaving 10 bases of the junction unmatched. The CDR3 runs 15 residues. The V gene's germline CDR1 is SEHNR and CDR2 FQNEAQ (reference sequence). The CDR3 here is CASSSSRDRVHEQYF. CDR3 DNA sequence: TGTGCCAGCAGCAGCTCCCGGGACAGGGTGCACGAGCAGTACTTC.

This clone was seen only once. The J gene is TRBJ1-6, the V gene TRBV3-1 (or the pseudogene TRBV3-2); TRBD1 agrees at 9 bases. There are 16 residues in the CDR3. Germline V gives CDR1 LGHDT, CDR2 YNNKEL (reference sequence). J gave up 6 bases and V 5 bases, and 8 bases lay outside the gene matches. CDR3 sequence reads: CASSYKWTGVNSPLHF. CDR3 DNA sequence: TGTGCCAGCAGCTATAAATGGACAGGGGTTAATTCACCCCTCCACTTT.

The rearrangement joins TRBV28 to TRBJ1-2; a weak D match, TRBD1 (5 bases). Germline values: CDR1 MDHEN, CDR2 SYDVKM. Trimming cost V 2 bases and J 5 bases, with 12 bases left between them. The CDR3 covers 14 residues. CDR3: CASSLRGLGYGYTF. For the CDR3, the DNA is TGTGCCAGCAGTTTAAGGGGTCTGGGATATGGCTACACCTTC.

This chain links TRBV10-3 with TRBJ2-7, with D maybe TRBD1 (6 bases). The CDR3 sequence is 13 residues long. V lost 5 bases and J 6 bases, leaving 14 bases between the germline ends. Germline CDR1 is ENHRY and CDR2 is SYGVKD. This chain's CDR3 is CAISPTGSGEQYF. CDR3 sequence (DNA): TGTGCCATCAGTCCCACAGGGTCTGGCGAGCAGTACTTC.

The rearrangement links TRBV18 to TRBJ2-1, with 8 bases lining up with TRBD2. CDR3 size: 16 residues. V lost 3 bases, J lost 0 bases, and 4 bases stayed unmatched. Germline V lookup: CDR1 KGHSH, CDR2 LQKENI. The CDR3 spells CASSPSGGLSYNEQFF. CDR3 coding DNA: TGTGCCAGCTCACCTTCGGGGGGGCTCTCCTACAATGAGCAGTTCTTC.

The J gene is TRBJ2-2, the V gene TRBV30, with 7 bases lining up with TRBD1. CDR3 size: 16 residues. V was pared by 3 bases and J by 9 bases, with 16 bases of the junction left unmatched. In germline, CDR1 is GTSNPN, CDR2 SVGIG (reference sequence). The CDR3 coding sequence is TGTGCCTGGAGAAAGAGCCTACAGGGGAAGCACCGGGAGCTGTTTTTT. Translation: CAWRKSLQGKHRELFF.

The CDR3 DNA is TGTGCCATCAGTGAACAGAACACTGAAGCTTTCTTT. Protein product: CAISEQNTEAFF. The chain combines TRBV10-3 with TRBJ1-1; no clear D. The CDR3 consists of 12 residues. Trimming removed 3 bases from V and 1 base from J, with 3 bases in between. Germline V gene data show CDR1 as ENHRY and CDR2 as SYGVKD.

The chain joins TRBV28 to TRBJ1-1; 8 bases are a match to TRBD1. CDR1 and CDR2 from the germline V gene are MDHEN and SYDVKM. Losses at the gene ends were 5 bases for V and 1 base for J; bases not matched to a gene: 6. This CDR3 region has 15 residues. The CDR3 nucleotides are TGTGCCAGCAGTCGTCCCGGGACAGGGAACACTGAAGCTTTCTTT. Translation gives CASSRPGTGNTEAFF.

V gene TRBV6-2 or TRBV6-3 combines with J gene TRBJ2-7; the D gene is possibly TRBD2 (5 bases). The ends were cut back, 8 bases at V and 6 bases at J, with 20 bases in the middle. The CDR3 is 14 residues long. Germline V CDR1 and CDR2: MNHEY, SVGEGT. In DNA form, the CDR3 reads TGTGCCAGCTGTTGGACTTATCGCGCTTGCGAGCAGTACTTC. Translating it yields CASCWTYRACEQYF.

This rearrangement joins TRBV25-1 to TRBJ1-4; D gene unclear. This CDR3 is built from 13 residues. The V end lost 6 bases, the J end lost 8 bases, and 13 bases lay between the germline ends. Germline CDR1 and CDR2: MGHDK and SYGVNS. Here the CDR3 reads CASRDGIGEKLFF. The CDR3 nucleotides read TGTGCCAGCAGAGACGGGATTGGCGAAAAACTGTTTTTT.

This clone was recorded once. The CDR3 nucleotides are TGTGCCACCAGCAGATACCGGGACAGGGTGACAGATACGCAGTATTTT. It yields the protein CATSRYRDRVTDTQYF. V gene TRBV15 combines with J gene TRBJ2-3; 9 bases fit TRBD1. Germline CDR1 LNHNV, CDR2 YYDKDF (reference sequence). The CDR3 runs to 16 residues. With V trimmed by 2 bases and J by 3 bases, 6 bases remained unmatched.

V and J are TRBV18 and TRBJ1-4, with D hard to call. Trimming took 3 bases from V and 0 from J, leaving 11 bases between them. This CDR3 is 16 amino acids long. Germline lookup yields CDR1 KGHSH and CDR2 LQKENI. The CDR3 nucleotides are TGTGCCAGCTCACCTATACCCCTTACAACTAATGAAAAACTGTTTTTT. This encodes CASSPIPLTTNEKLFF.

The chain recombines TRBV28 with TRBJ2-7; 7 positions match TRBD1. Germline CDR1 is MDHEN and CDR2 is SYDVKM. CDR3 length: 15 residues. V gave up 5 bases and J gave up 0 bases; unmatched junction bases: 7. The DNA of the CDR3 is TGTGCCAGCAGTAAACCGGGACAGAGCTCCTACGAGCAGTACTTC. This codes for CASSKPGQSSYEQYF.

This chain links TRBV5-1 with TRBJ1-1; D uncertain. Germline lookup yields CDR1 SGHRS and CDR2 YFSETQ. V was pared by 2 bases and J by 4 bases, with 12 bases between. The length of the CDR3 is 14 residues. The CDR3 sequence is CASSLTGLATEAFF. CDR3 bases: TGCGCCAGCAGCTTAACCGGGCTCGCCACTGAAGCTTTCTTT.

The V and J genes are TRBV4-1 and TRBJ1-1, with D unresolved. CDR1 and CDR2 from the germline V gene are MGHRA and YSYEKL. This CDR3 region has 13 residues. The ends were cut back, 1 base at V and 1 base at J, with 4 bases in the middle. CDR3 DNA: TGCGCCAGCAGCCAAGGACCGAACACTGAAGCTTTCTTT. Residues: CASSQGPNTEAFF.

The V call is TRBV11-3, the J call TRBJ2-5; tentatively, D is TRBD2 (5 bases). CDR1 is SGHNT and CDR2 is YENEEA in the germline V gene. V lost 1 base to trimming and J lost 3 bases, with 18 bases between them. This CDR3 contains 17 residues. CDR3 protein: CASSLVGWRVLEETQYF. The CDR3 nucleotides are TGTGCCAGCAGCTTAGTAGGCTGGCGGGTCTTGGAAGAGACCCAGTACTTC.

The chain combines TRBV18 with TRBJ1-5; no firm D call. From germline, CDR1 is KGHSH and CDR2 LQKENI. The CDR3 runs 14 residues. The V end was cut by 3 bases, the J end by 7 bases, with 13 bases between. The CDR3 loop is CASSPEGPGQPQHF. CDR3 nucleotide sequence: TGTGCCAGCTCACCGGAAGGGCCCGGGCAGCCCCAGCATTTT.

V is TRBV7-6 and J is TRBJ1-4; TRBD1 agrees at 7 bases. V lost 5 bases to trimming and J lost 3 bases; unmatched junction nucleotides: 6. This CDR3 spans 15 amino acids. Germline V lookup: CDR1 SGHVS, CDR2 FNYEAQ. CDR3 sequence reads: CASSLPGTANEKLFF. In DNA, the CDR3 is TGTGCCAGCAGCCTACCCGGGACAGCTAATGAAAAACTGTTTTTT.

In this sample, this clone turned up a few times. The chain is built from TRBV11-2 and TRBJ1-5; D remains ambiguous. The CDR3 has 15 amino acids. CDR1 is SGHAT, CDR2 FQNNGV, per germline. Trimming stripped 0 bases from V and 5 bases from J, with 11 bases between. This chain's CDR3 is CASSLEGNAHQPQHF. CDR3 DNA: TGTGCCAGCAGCTTAGAAGGTAACGCTCATCAGCCCCAGCATTTT.

The chain is built from TRBV21-1 and TRBJ1-4; TRBD1 is the table's D call, not checked against the DNA. TRBV21-1 is noted as a pseudogene. This CDR3 has 11 amino acids. CDR3 nucleotide sequence: TGTGCCAGCAGCGAGGACAGGGGGTTGTTTTTT. This translates into CASSEDRGLFF.

The gene calls are TRBV18 and TRBJ1-6, with D perhaps TRBD1 (6 bases). With 2 bases removed from V and 7 bases from J, the gap between germline ends came to 12 bases. Per the germline V gene, CDR1 is KGHSH and CDR2 is LQKENI. The CDR3 has 15 residues. In DNA, the CDR3 is TGTGCCAGCTCACCAAGTTCAGGGGACAATTCACCCCTCCACTTT. This codes for CASSPSSGDNSPLHF.

V is TRBV28 and J is TRBJ2-3; perhaps TRBD2 as D (5 bases). Germline CDR1 reads MDHEN; CDR2 reads SYDVKM. There are 14 residues in the CDR3. The ends were cut back, 3 bases at V and 11 bases at J, with 18 bases in the middle. CDR3 sequence: CASSFSGSRARQYF. In DNA, the CDR3 is TGTGCCAGCAGTTTTTCTGGATCGAGGGCCAGGCAGTATTTT.

The gene calls are TRBV2 and TRBJ2-7; 8 bases fit TRBD2. The CDR3 is made up of 13 amino acids. In germline, CDR1 is SNHLY, CDR2 FYNNEI. V was pared by 5 bases and J by 6 bases, with 6 bases of the junction left unmatched. The CDR3 is CASSPSGGGEQYF. CDR3 sequence (DNA): TGTGCCAGCAGTCCCAGCGGGGGCGGCGAGCAGTACTTC.

The chain combines TRBV6-5 with TRBJ1-2, with a weak D call TRBD1 (6 bases). CDR3 size: 12 residues. Germline values: CDR1 MNHEY, CDR2 SVGAGI. The V end was cut by 7 bases, the J end by 6 bases, with 12 bases between. The CDR3 region is CASNNRADGYTF. The CDR3 region has the DNA TGTGCCAGCAACAACAGGGCGGATGGCTACACCTTC.